The entry that follows covers one T cell receptor (beta chain) sequence. The specificity of this receptor is unknown. The input lacks base qualities; no much larger clone sits a single base away. The data were obtained in a study of T cell responses to AZD1222 COVID-19 vaccine (dated by TCRdb to the early 2020s). Some background on the complete study: Because spike-specific TCR depth and breadth did not differ between the two schedules, AZD1222 recipients who got a second dose at roughly 4 weeks were pooled with those who got a second dose at roughly 12 weeks. A total of around 240 trial participants underwent TCR sequencing, of whom some 210 received two doses of AZD1222 and 26 received two doses of the MenACWY control vaccine. Trial participants were enrolled by age into subgroups of 18-55, 56-69 and 70-plus years, and roughly 150, 30 and 60 TCR-sequenced participants, respectively, were included in these subgroups.

Including the terminal cysteine and phenylalanine, the CDR3 comprises 13 residues. CDR3 DNA is the only sequence kept; it has 39 bases, read in frame from the first base. V sheds 6 bases and J sheds 4 bases, leaving 12 bases between their ends. CDR1 and CDR2 are read off the germline V gene (reference sequence) as LNHNV and YYDKDF. The research as a whole found: In the small 56-69-year group, the increase in depth fell short of significance, most likely because of low power. Only a handful of AZD1222 recipients were SARS-CoV-2 seropositive at baseline, limiting conclusions about previously exposed vaccinees. Because no day 14 peak-response samples were available, the repertoires could be characterized only after the peak T cell response. The whole spike protein was spanned by vaccine-associated CD4 TCRs, and dominant responses were seen in regions 160-218 and 743-854. Nearly half of unique spike-specific TCRs reportedly recognized epitopes outside regions mutated in the B.1.351 and B.1.1.7 variants. Most participants were white British and females outnumbered males, and the authors suggested that clonal diversity may have been underestimated. After two AZD1222 doses, spike-specific TCR breadth and depth were significantly higher than at day 0 and than in MenACWY recipients.

The sample's time point label is to be understood as: baseline before first vaccination. Samples from vaccinated people were obtained from the UK trials COV001 and COV002, which included a single-blind randomized controlled phase 2/3 trial of AZD1222 (ChAdOx1 nCoV-19) in healthy adults. For TCRbeta chain sequencing, PBMC samples were collected from trial participants at day 0 and at day 28 after the second dose. The CDR3 regions of human TCRbeta chains were subjected to immunosequencing. Processing in the source paper ran as follows. TCRs in the repertoires were compared against a reference library of SARS-CoV-2-specific TCRs that had been generated with the MIRA antigen-specificity platform. Breadth was defined as the fraction of unique TCRs that were SARS-CoV-2-associated, and depth was defined as the fraction of total T cells that were SARS-CoV-2-associated. Using the MIRA data, every spike-specific TCR was mapped to the spike region that the TCR reacted to and assigned to either a CD4 or a CD8 class. Log10-transformed breadth and depth values were compared by one-way ANOVA with Sidak's multiple comparisons tests. Drawn from immuneACCESS, this table holds only the in-frame rearrangements with V and J called that TCRdb kept. Clones are partly lost; checked studies trace under half to an unresolved V gene and leave the rest unexplained. V and J calls and clone size come straight from that table; D and trimming were deduced from the DNA. The sample yields more than 90,000 clones; 90% were counted once. The biggest ten clones account for 1.3% of the sample.

The sample here was peripheral blood, taken on day 0 of AZD1222 vaccination. The clonotype was recovered from an adult in good health. The rearrangement joined TRBV15 to TRBJ1-1, with a weak D call of TRBD1 (5 bases match). CDR3 loop: CATSLGPGTEAFF. The nucleotides are TGTGCCACCAGTCTGGGGCCGGGCACTGAAGCTTTCTTT.